This TCR beta chain appears in the sequencing data of a study of T cell repertoires in cytomegalovirus infection. On the study more broadly: Public TCR beta signatures were indicative of both CMV infection and a matching HLA type. The study's findings and limits: The cumulative frequency of public TCR beta families identified carriers of CMV plus the relevant HLA. HLA-C-restricted CMV clonotypes gave the most frequent clonotype in two of eight donors.

Notes on this clonotype: As yet, its antigen is unknown.

One entry per CDR3 protein, called by TCRdb with MiXCR from the reads. The table lists some 500,000 distinct CDR3 sequences, around 40% of them singletons, with 48% in the top ten. The CDR3 has 14 amino acids. The germline gives CDR1 MNHEY, CDR2 SVGAGI. The ends were cut back, 8 bases at V and 0 bases at J, with 8 bases in the middle. The origin of this receptor is a human donor in good health (CMV status not recorded). Some clones in this sample may be carry-over from other donors' samples. Sequencing used cultured PBMCs, obtained from culture after CMV antigen stimulation. The V gene is TRBV6-5, the J gene TRBJ2-6; D ambiguous. CDR3 in amino acids: CASGAPSGANVLTF. In DNA, the CDR3 is TGTGCCAGCGGAGCCCCCTCTGGGGCCAACGTCCTGACTTTC.